This T cell receptor (beta chain) was found in a study of graft-versus-host responses after intestinal transplantation. Overall study findings and caveats: Recipient bone marrow held GvH clones, some seen earlier in ileum or blood.

The data were produced by immunoSEQ multiplex PCR, yet TCRdb's version contains in-frame clones alone and is incomplete. There are around 95,000 clones in the sample; about 90% occur only once, and more than 0.75% lies in the top ten. In its sample, this clone was seen once. The target antigen is unknown. V was pared by 7 bases and J by 3 bases, with 13 bases between. CDR3 length: 15 amino acids. Germline lookup yields CDR1 LNHDA and CDR2 SQIVND (reference sequence). The chain links TRBV19 to TRBJ1-6; D might be TRBD1 (6 bases). The origin of this receptor is a human donor who was the organ donor for an intestinal transplant. The sequencing here drew on unstimulated CD4+ T cells sorted from spleen or lymph node cells, taken before transplant. Here the CDR3 reads CASKVKGGYNSPLHF. The CDR3 DNA follows: TGTGCCAGTAAGGTAAAAGGGGGCTATAATTCACCCCTCCACTTT. The complete variable domain, with remaining parts taken from reference TRBV19 and TRBJ1-6, reads DGGITQSPKYLFRKEGQNVTLSCEQNLNHDAMYWYRQDPGQGLRLIYYSQIVNDFQKGDIAEGYSVSREKKESFPLTVTSAQKNPTAFYLCASKVKGGYNSPLHFGNGTRLTVT.